This T cell receptor beta chain was recorded in a study of cytomegalovirus exposure and HLA in healthy donors. Trimming shortened V by 4 bases and J by 0 bases, and 12 bases separated the two germline ends. Germline CDR1 is LGHNA and CDR2 is YNFKEQ. This CDR3 has 15 residues. 60 Vbeta and 13 Jbeta primers were used in PCR. Sequencing was performed with immunoSEQ multiplex PCR; in TCRdb, only in-frame clones are kept and a portion is missing. The top ten hold around 13% of the sample, which has around 110,000 clones, roughly 70% seen once. About this clone itself: Antigen specificity is unknown.

Findings and caveats of the study: Several of the most significant clusters appeared linked to common viral pathogens, based on a later analysis.

This clonotype was obtained from a woman between 40 and 50 years old in good health and CMV-seropositive. Material for sequencing was PBMCs. The chain links TRBV4-2 to TRBJ1-1, with D possibly being TRBD1 (5 bases). CDR3 sequence: CASSRTDRLNTEAFF. The CDR3 nucleotides are TGTGCCAGCAGCCGCACCGACAGATTGAACACTGAAGCTTTCTTT.